This T cell receptor (beta chain) came from a study of T-cell memory formation after mild COVID-19. Study background: There were largely donor-specific TCR clusters. Notes on the study in general: Among clones contracting day 15 to 85, CD4/CD8 was balanced, whereas later expanders leaned CD4+. Mainly CM and EM harbored the contracting CD4+ clones; mainly EMRA harbored the CD8+ ones.

The germline CDR1 and CDR2 sequences are MRHNA and SNTAGT. The CDR3 contains 15 residues. Details on this clonotype: Its antigen is undetermined. A read error may produce the germline difference seen at one junction end.

The authors produced TCR alpha and TCR beta cDNA libraries with sample barcodes and UMIs by 5'RACE using constant-segment primers. TCRdb passed the 5' RACE reads through MiXCR, listing each CDR3 protein once. The table lists a few hundred thousand distinct CDR3 sequences, approximately 27% of them singletons. The TCR comes from an adult woman who had mild COVID-19 (a few samples of this study predate the infection). Cell type and time point are not known. Material: PBMCs or a T cell subset sorted from them (not recorded which). This sequence joins TRBV6-4 and TRBJ2-5, with D perhaps given as TRBD1 or TRBD2 (5 bases each). The DNA of the CDR3 is TGTGCCACCAGTGACTCGGGACGGGCACAAGAGACCCAGTACTTC. It is translated as CATSDSGRAQETQYF.